This TCR beta chain was retrieved from a study of cytomegalovirus exposure and HLA in healthy donors (dated by TCRdb to 2016 to 2017). With respect to the entire study: An earlier analysis of approximately 600 of the donors reported 250 to 300 Gb of sequence data and about 100 million unique TCR beta sequences from roughly 200 million T cells. Around 330 gigabases of sequencing data and roughly 80 million unique TCR sequences made up an early release that covered fewer than 650 HLA-typed donors. Of the approximately 400 genotyped donors, approximately 83% fell in the genetic ancestry cluster associated with self-reported Caucasian donors. The study aimed to test whether signatures of past pathogen exposure could be identified by cataloging public T cell receptors. The study used immunosequencing to profile the T cell repertoires of 666 subjects and linked those repertoires to cytomegalovirus serostatus. Besides the first cohort of more than 650 subjects, a separate validation cohort made up of 120 different subjects was used. To predict cytomegalovirus infection status, the study brought together high-throughput TCR immunosequencing, statistical association of individual TCRs with disease status, and machine learning. A later analysis re-analyzed previously published TCR beta repertoires from approximately 670 donors and added high-resolution HLA genotyping to study TCR occurrence patterns. The later analysis used no new phenotypic data to find candidate immune exposures, relying instead on TCR beta sequences and their occurrence across donors. In an earlier analysis of 587 of the donors, high-throughput TCR beta sequencing was used to judge whether each TCR beta V gene segment behaved as functional or pseudogenic. Alongside the repertoire data, information on donor age, sex, ethnicity and CMV serostatus was compiled. Genome-wide SNP genotypes for about three fifths of the 666 donors were used in a later genetic analysis, which treated that subset as a discovery cohort. All discovery cohort repertoires had been generated using a single sequencing platform. Both class I and class II loci were covered by HLA typing, at four-digit resolution. The number of donors typed differed by locus, with roughly 629-640 for A, B, C, DRB1 and DQB1, roughly 550 for DQA1, approximately 580 for DPA1, and some 450 for DPB1. Because of strong linkage in the cohort, roughly five DR-DQ haplotypes were treated as single units for association and clustering. On average, 235,054 unique TCR beta nucleotide sequences were sequenced per donor among several hundred genotyped donors of the cohort, with roughly 18% of those sequences being non-productive.

Receptor libraries were prepared by the immunoSEQ multiplex PCR assay. For the multiplex PCR, a mixture combining 60 forward primers for TCR Vbeta segments and 13 reverse primers for TCR Jbeta segments was used. The CDR3 region of rearranged TCR beta genes was amplified from genomic DNA with a multiplex PCR assay. The Illumina HiSeq System was used to sequence the amplified TCR beta libraries as 87-base-pair reads. In the authors' own workflow: Across the 600 to 700 repertoires, a later analysis counted about 81 million unique TCR beta chains, around 11 million of which were shared by at least two donors. Raw reads were error-corrected and collapsed into unique sequences with a nearest-neighbor algorithm that merged closely related sequences to remove PCR and sequencing errors. Alignment of CDR3 sequences to IMGT reference sequences was used to assign V, D and J gene segments. For a sequence to be retained, a match of at least six nucleotides was required to both a V gene segment and a J gene segment. A rearrangement counted as productive if the CDR3 had no stop codons and remained in frame with V and J, and every other rearrangement counted as non-productive. CDR3 was defined by IMGT convention, running from the second conserved V-encoded cysteine to the conserved J-encoded phenylalanine. In an earlier analysis of more than 550 of the donors, sequences lacking an unambiguous match to a single V gene segment were excluded. In an earlier analysis of around 600 of the donors, V segments were called functional above 56.7% productive rearrangements and were called segregating when the between-donor standard deviation exceeded 5%. A statistical classification framework was built to diagnose cytomegalovirus status from the catalog of TCR beta chain sequences. A later analysis assigned V and J genes by comparing TCR nucleotide sequences with IMGT/GENE-DB human TR gene sequences. In a later analysis, CDR3 sequences and most-parsimonious VDJ recombination scenarios were assigned using the TCRdist pipeline. A later analysis defined each TCR beta chain by its CDR3 amino acid sequence plus V-gene family, and excluded reads lacking a unique V-gene family. In a later analysis, 500 to 700 highly shared, low-generation-probability nucleotide sequences were removed to address suspected cross-contamination and a sequencing artifact. A later analysis calculated a clonal expansion index for each public chain from normalized within-repertoire ranks of inferred template counts. In a later analysis, generation probabilities were computed with a VDJ recombination model fitted to out-of-frame rearrangements, and the resulting probabilities were checked against IGoR. Hypergeometric tests were used in a later analysis to score TCR-TCR, TCR-HLA and TCR-CMV co-occurrence, with a repertoire-size bias correction applied to the TCR pairs. To estimate false discovery rates, a later analysis permuted the HLA or CMV assignments 20 times. In a later analysis, co-occurring TCRs were grouped using DBSCAN, with TCRdist sequence similarity added in when clustering inside HLA-allele-positive subsets. For co-occurrence clustering, repertoires with fewer than 30,000 or more than 120,000 public chains were excluded, along with four to six repertoires with anomalous nucleotide sharing. As stored in TCRdb, this immuneACCESS dataset retains in-frame rearrangements with V and J assigned. A fraction of the clones does not appear; measured against another copy, unresolved V genes explain less than half of the discrepancy, and the remainder lacks a known reason. V and J calls and clone size are as listed in that table; D and trimming were resolved from the DNA. For this sample there are about 110,000 clones; roughly 80% appear just once. The ten largest account for over 5% of the sample.

From its cysteine to its phenylalanine, the CDR3 spans 14 amino acids. Only the CDR3 region is kept as DNA, spanning 42 bases read in frame from base 1. Trimmed from V: 5 bases; trimmed from J: 0 bases; junction bases lacking a gene match: 1. The germline V gene (reference sequence) gives CDR1 as LNHDA and CDR2 as SQIVND. General conclusions and limits of the study: A later analysis found that HLA-associated TCR beta chains were more clonally expanded and had lower generation probabilities than equally common non-associated chains. In a later analysis, the rate of TCR association differed among HLA loci, with DRB1 alleles having the most associated TCRs and HLA-C alleles having the fewest. A cluster of highly shared sequence variants was judged likely to represent a technical artifact of the sequencing pipeline. In a later genetic analysis, fewer N-insertions in productive TCRs were reported among donors in an Asian-associated ancestry cluster than the approximately 630-donor mean. Broadly in line with IMGT annotations, most TCR beta V segments showed up in productive rearrangements about 90% or about 30% of the time in an earlier analysis of 450 to 600 of the donors. This cohort had only TCR beta chains sequenced, and the lack of alpha or paired-chain data limited which features could be detected. In both the original and validation cohorts, the classifier was reported to diagnose cytomegalovirus status with high specificity and sensitivity. For the cohort, immune exposure information was limited to CMV serostatus. In a later genetic analysis, a missense DCLRE1C variant was associated with V-gene and J-gene trimming of TCR beta chains, and the association was replicated in an independent cohort. A further reported finding was that TCR beta sequences accurately predicted the HLA-A and HLA-B alleles for most subjects in the first cohort. The study listed approximately 160 TCR beta chains as associated with cytomegalovirus. In a later analysis, most CMV-associated TCR beta chains were found to appear HLA-restricted, with HLA associations seemingly driven largely by CMV exposure. Correlated functional status among segregating V segments might reflect linkage disequilibrium, but an unknown experimental factor could not be ruled out. Because some donors lacked HLA typing at each locus, the association tests relied only on the typed subset. Three of the identified cytomegalovirus-associated TCR beta chains were confirmed in vitro to be specific for cytomegalovirus antigens. Most TCR sequences were observed very rarely across donors, whereas some public TCRs were present in many individuals. In a later analysis, several top co-occurrence clusters were reported to appear linked to parvovirus B19, influenza, CMV and Epstein-Barr virus. The authors suggested that the approach could potentially be generalized to other disease states and immunological phenotypes. The presence/absence analyses assumed that sequencing depth was roughly uniform across donors, and that assumption may not be true. Some IMGT-functional V segments, including TRBV6-2 and TRBV6-3, could not be told apart with the 87-base-pair reads, so those segments were excluded. Because counts were too low, 15 to 20 rarely observed V segments, including chromosome 9 orphons, were excluded from the earlier analysis of some 540 of the donors. Specific HLA alleles were associated with 18,000 or so TCR beta sequences at a false discovery rate of 0.05 in a later analysis. When HLA alleles, especially DR and DQ, strongly co-occurred, TCR associations were difficult to assign to individual alleles.

The cohort was made up of 500 to 800 healthy bone marrow donors. At the time of sampling, every cohort member was nominally healthy, though immune exposures that went unrecorded were likely present. The donor tested CMV seropositive, placing the donor among the 289 seropositive members of the cohort. A peripheral blood sample was collected from each donor, and TCR beta sequencing was performed on peripheral blood mononuclear cells. The Qiagen DNeasy Blood Extraction Kit was used to extract genomic DNA from the blood cell samples. Concerning this clone: No cognate antigen has been identified for it. Per-nucleotide qualities are absent, and no much larger clonotype sits a single base away.

Sequenced sample: PBMCs. The chain is made from TRBV19 and TRBJ1-3, with 7 junctional bases fitting TRBD1. This TCR was recovered from a female donor in good health and CMV-seropositive. In nucleotide form, the sequence is TGTGCCAGTAGTTGGGACAGCTCTGGAAACACCATATATTTT. It encodes CASSWDSSGNTIYF.